Below, 19 T cell receptor beta chains from the same sample are listed, as sequenced in a study of CD8+ T cells in alopecia areata. cDNA serving as the sequencing template came from extracted, reverse transcribed RNA. Using immunoSEQ multiplex PCR, the repertoire was profiled, and TCRdb retains in-frame clones only, with some absent. Of 7,500 to 10,000 clones in the sample, around 67% were seen once. Both peripheral blood and punch biopsies of lesional scalp skin were obtained from patients who had alopecia areata. The specimen was skin. The receptor source for this set is a human donor with alopecia areata.

The chain joins TRBV4-2 to TRBJ2-7; D may be TRBD1 (6 bases). Between the trimmed V and J ends, which lost 4 bases and 5 bases, there was a span of 12 bases. The CDR3 is 13 residues long. Per the germline V gene, CDR1 is LGHNA and CDR2 is YNFKEQ. CDR3 DNA sequence: TGTGCCAGCAGCCTCACCCCAGGGGACGAGCAGTACTTC. This gives the protein CASSLTPGDEQYF.

The J gene is TRBJ1-2, the V gene TRBV10-3; D not resolved. Between the trimmed V and J ends, which lost 0 bases and 0 bases, there was a span of 5 bases. CDR1 is ENHRY and CDR2 is SYGVKD in the germline V gene. This CDR3 spans 14 amino acids. The CDR3 coding sequence is TGTGCCATCAGTGAGTCTTCAGCTAACTATGGCTACACCTTC. Residues: CAISESSANYGYTF.

J is TRBJ2-5 and V is TRBV4-2; 9 bases align to TRBD1. V gave up 4 bases and J gave up 5 bases; unmatched junction bases: 5. Germline V gene sequence: CDR1 LGHNA, CDR2 YNFKEQ. The CDR3 loop spans 14 amino acids. The chain's CDR3 is CASSLGQGLETQYF. CDR3 nucleotide sequence: TGTGCCAGCAGCCTGGGACAGGGCCTGGAGACCCAGTACTTC.

In this sample, this clone is medium-sized. V is TRBV5-1 and J is TRBJ1-2; 9 bases are a match to TRBD1. The CDR3 is 16 residues long. J gave up 4 bases and V 4 bases, and 11 bases lay outside the gene matches. The germline V gene encodes CDR1 SGHRS and CDR2 YFSETQ. CDR3 in amino acids: CASSPRTGATGYGYTF. DNA for the CDR3: TGCGCCAGCAGCCCAAGGACAGGGGCGACGGGCTATGGCTACACCTTC.

The gene calls are TRBV5-4 and TRBJ1-1; unclear D gene. CDR1 is SGHNT, CDR2 YYREEE, per germline (reference sequence). Trimming shortened V by 2 bases and J by 1 base, and 15 bases separated the two germline ends. The CDR3 is 16 residues long. The CDR3 DNA is TGTGCCAGCAGCTTTGGAAATGGACTGACGAACACTGAAGCTTTCTTT. As protein: CASSFGNGLTNTEAFF. Drawing the rest from reference TRBV5-4 and TRBJ1-1, the complete variable domain is ETGVTQSPTHLIKTRGQQVTLRCSSQSGHNTVSWYQQALGQGPQFIFQYYREEENGRGNFPPRFSGLQFPNYSSELNVNALELDDSALYLCASSFGNGLTNTEAFFGQGTRLTVV.

This clone was seen a handful of times. This chain connects TRBV10-2 to TRBJ2-5, with D maybe TRBD2 (5 bases). Germline assignment: CDR1 WSHSY and CDR2 SAAADI. V was clipped by 5 bases and J by 5 bases, with 21 bases between them. This CDR3 spans 16 amino acids. In DNA, the CDR3 is TGCGCCAGCAGTCCCCCCCTGAGAGGGCAGGCGGAGACCCAGTACTTC. Its protein product is CASSPPLRGQAETQYF.

This rearrangement joins TRBV5-6 to TRBJ2-1; TRBD2 matches 8 bases. V was pared by 0 bases and J by 4 bases, with 6 bases of the junction left unmatched. Per the germline V gene, CDR1 is SGHDT and CDR2 is YYEEEE. The CDR3 totals 16 residues. The CDR3 is CASSLAAGRAYNEQFF. The CDR3 DNA sequence: TGTGCCAGCAGCTTGGCTGCCGGGAGGGCTTACAATGAGCAGTTCTTC.

The chain uses TRBV7-8 and TRBJ1-5; D might be TRBD1 (5 bases). The V gene lost 2 bases and the J gene lost 5 bases, with 13 bases spanning the gap. This CDR3 has 15 amino acids. CDR1 is SGHVS, CDR2 FQNEAQ, per germline. The CDR3 DNA reads TGTGCCAGCAGCTTATGGGCAGGGTTTCATCAGCCCCAGCATTTT. Its protein is CASSLWAGFHQPQHF.

This chain connects TRBV4-3 to TRBJ2-7; the D is unclear. The germline V gene encodes CDR1 LGHNA and CDR2 YSLEER. The V end was cut by 0 bases, the J end by 1 base, with 10 bases between. This CDR3 comprises 15 residues. The CDR3 sequence is CASSQDNTASYEQYF. The CDR3 DNA reads as TGCGCCAGCAGCCAAGATAACACAGCATCCTACGAGCAGTACTTC.

This clone was counted a few times. The V and J genes are TRBV13 and TRBJ2-5, with 9 bases aligning to TRBD1. This CDR3 region has 16 residues. Germline V gives CDR1 PRHDT, CDR2 FYEKMQ (reference sequence). V lost 6 bases, J lost 4 bases, and 12 bases stayed unmatched. CDR3 nucleotides: TGTGCCAGCAGTCAAGGCGGACAGGGGCCCCTAGAGACCCAGTACTTC. It translates to CASSQGGQGPLETQYF.

V and J are TRBV9 and TRBJ1-1; D is unresolved. V shed 3 bases and J shed 6 bases, with 27 bases lying between them. Germline V CDR1 and CDR2: SGDLS, YYNGEE. The CDR3 is 18 amino acids. CDR3 in amino acids: CASSAGRPPSQRSSEAFF. The DNA of the CDR3 is TGTGCCAGCAGCGCCGGGAGGCCCCCCAGCCAAAGGTCTTCTGAAGCTTTCTTT. The full variable domain, completed using reference TRBV9 and TRBJ1-1, is DSGVTQTPKHLITATGQRVTLRCSPRSGDLSVYWYQQSLDQGLQFLIQYYNGEERAKGNILERFSAQQFPDLHSELNLSSLELGDSALYFCASSAGRPPSQRSSEAFFGQGTRLTVV.

The gene calls are TRBV27 and TRBJ2-3, with a weak D call TRBD1 (6 bases). The CDR3 extends over 13 amino acids. Trimming took off 7 bases at V and 6 bases at J, with 14 bases between the two ends. Germline values: CDR1 MNHEY, CDR2 SMNVEV (reference sequence). This CDR3 is CASKGTGRDTQYF. CDR3 DNA: TGTGCCAGCAAGGGCACAGGGCGGGATACGCAGTATTTT.

The chain recombines TRBV4-3 with TRBJ1-5; unclear D gene. V gave up 0 bases and J gave up 0 bases, with 24 bases separating them. Germline lookup yields CDR1 LGHNA and CDR2 YSLEER. The CDR3 totals 21 residues. The CDR3 here is CASSQDYPPGTSLFSNQPQHF. As DNA, the CDR3 is TGCGCCAGCAGCCAAGATTACCCCCCTGGCACCTCACTCTTTAGCAATCAGCCCCAGCATTTT.

The CDR3 coding sequence is TGTGCCAGCAGAGGGGACAGGTTGGAGACCCAGTACTTC. Translated, it gives CASRGDRLETQYF. The V call is TRBV7-2, the J call TRBJ2-5; 8 bases are shared with TRBD1. The CDR3 runs 13 residues. The germline V gene has CDR1 SGHTA and CDR2 FQGNSA. Germline trimming cut 6 bases from V and 5 bases from J; bases unmatched to any gene: 5.

This clone occurred a few times. The chain combines TRBV7-2 with TRBJ1-2; the match to TRBD1 covers 8 bases. With 5 bases clipped from V and 3 bases from J, the junction kept 8 bases outside the gene matches. CDR1 is SGHTA, CDR2 FQGNSA, per germline. This CDR3 is 15 amino acids long. CDR3 nucleotide sequence: TGTGCCAGCAGCAAGTCAGGGGGCTGGGACTATGGCTACACCTTC. Its translation: CASSKSGGWDYGYTF.

The V call is TRBV7-2, the J call TRBJ1-6; the D gene is possibly TRBD1 (5 bases). This CDR3 has 14 amino acids. Trimming shortened V by 5 bases and J by 14 bases, and 19 bases separated the two germline ends. CDR1 SGHTA and CDR2 FQGNSA come from the germline V gene. In DNA form, the CDR3 reads TGTGCCAGCAGCCAATGGACACTCGGGAGGACCCTCCACTTT. Residues: CASSQWTLGRTLHF.

V and J are TRBV7-2 and TRBJ2-1; D ambiguous. The CDR3 covers 17 residues. Germline lookup yields CDR1 SGHTA and CDR2 FQGNSA. With 2 bases removed from V and 5 bases from J, the gap between germline ends came to 19 bases. The CDR3 protein is CASSLRSLLSGDNEQFF. DNA of the CDR3: TGTGCCAGCAGCTTAAGGTCTTTGCTCTCTGGGGACAATGAGCAGTTCTTC.

The rearrangement joins TRBV19 to TRBJ2-5; a possible D gene is TRBD2 (5 bases). V lost 10 bases to trimming and J lost 2 bases, with 8 bases between them. Germline V gene lookup returns CDR1 LNHDA and CDR2 SQIVND (reference sequence). The CDR3 is 11 amino acids. CDR3 sequence: CATTRQETQYF. CDR3 nucleotide sequence: TGTGCCACAACTAGGCAAGAGACCCAGTACTTC.

This rearrangement joins TRBV5-4 to TRBJ2-3, with D perhaps matching TRBD1 or TRBD2 (5 bases each). This CDR3 has 13 residues. Germline values: CDR1 SGHNT, CDR2 YYREEE (reference sequence). The germline V and J ends were trimmed by 3 bases and 10 bases, with 15 bases remaining between them. The CDR3: CASSSRLGDAQYF. The CDR3 DNA is TGTGCCAGCAGCTCCCGGTTAGGGGACGCGCAGTATTTT.